These 17 T cell receptor beta chains share one sample of origin, sequenced in a study of T cell responses to AZD1222 COVID-19 vaccine. The table came from immunoSEQ multiplex PCR; TCRdb's copy has only in-frame clones and leaves some out. Among tens of thousands of clones listed, 88% were seen once. The sample was peripheral blood, taken on day 0 of MenACWY control vaccination. The receptors were gathered from an adult in good health.

Concerning this clone: Relative to the germline gene, one junction end is altered; a read error may explain this. V and J are TRBV7-2 and TRBJ2-5, with TRBD2 matching 11 bases. The CDR3 is 14 residues long. CDR1 is SGHTA, CDR2 FQGNSA, per germline. CDR3 DNA sequence: TGTGCCGGCAGCTTAGCGGGGGGGCAAGAGACCCAGTACTTC. Its protein is CAGSLAGGQETQYF.

The V gene is TRBV11-3, the J gene TRBJ1-1; perhaps TRBD1 as D (5 bases). The V end was cut by 2 bases, the J end by 11 bases, with 15 bases between. Germline V gene sequence: CDR1 SGHNT, CDR2 YENEEA. The CDR3 is 13 residues long. CDR3: CASSLKWDHRAFF. For the CDR3, the DNA is TGTGCCAGCAGCTTAAAGTGGGACCATCGGGCTTTCTTT.

In its sample, this clone was seen once. The CDR3, as DNA: TGCGCCAGCAGCCGCGGCGGGGGGAGGTCCTACAATGAGCAGTTCTTC. Its translation: CASSRGGGRSYNEQFF. The chain carries TRBV4-3 and TRBJ2-1; 8 nucleotides agree with TRBD2. Germline V gene sequence: CDR1 LGHNA, CDR2 YSLEER. J gave up 1 base and V 4 bases, and 6 bases lay outside the gene matches. This CDR3 contains 16 residues.

The chain is built from TRBV6-2 or TRBV6-3 and TRBJ1-6; the D is unclear. This CDR3 spans 14 amino acids. V lost 6 bases, J lost 7 bases, and 13 bases lay in between. CDR1 is MNHEY and CDR2 is SVGEGT in the germline V gene. The CDR3 protein is CASRYRLGNSPLHF. The CDR3, as DNA: TGTGCCAGCAGGTACCGGTTAGGAAATTCACCCCTCCACTTT.

V is TRBV6-1 and J is TRBJ2-5; 11 bases align to TRBD2. Looked up from germline, CDR1 is MNHNS and CDR2 is SASEGT. The length of the CDR3 is 16 residues. V dropped 3 bases and J dropped 0; count of bases not matched to a gene: 3. Here the CDR3 reads CASSDRLAGYQETQYF. As DNA, the CDR3 is TGTGCCAGCAGTGATCGACTAGCGGGGTACCAAGAGACCCAGTACTTC.

The rearrangement links TRBV7-2 to TRBJ1-1; weak D call: TRBD1 (6 bases). The CDR3 is made up of 12 amino acids. Trimming stripped 8 bases from V and 5 bases from J, with 12 bases between. In germline, CDR1 is SGHTA, CDR2 FQGNSA. CDR3 residues: CASLRGVTEAFF. The CDR3 nucleotides are TGTGCCAGCTTGAGGGGGGTGACTGAAGCTTTCTTT. The full variable domain, its missing parts supplied by reference TRBV7-2 and TRBJ1-1, is GAGVSQSPSNKVTEKGKDVELRCDPISGHTALYWYRQSLGQGLEFLIYFQGNSAPDKSGLPSDRFSAERTGGSVSTLTIQRTQQEDSAVYLCASLRGVTEAFFGQGTRLTVV.

V and J are TRBV7-3 and TRBJ2-5; D may be TRBD2 (5 bases). This CDR3 is 13 amino acids long. The germline V gene has CDR1 SGHTA and CDR2 FQGTGA. Trimming stripped 6 bases from V and 0 bases from J, with 8 bases between. The CDR3 loop is CASRAADQETQYF. For the CDR3, the DNA is TGTGCCAGCAGGGCAGCGGACCAAGAGACCCAGTACTTC.

The chain couples TRBV7-9 to TRBJ1-5; the D is unclear. Looked up from germline, CDR1 is SEHNR and CDR2 is FQNEAQ (reference sequence). The CDR3 is 11 residues long. The V end lost 4 bases, the J end lost 9 bases, and 7 bases lay between the germline ends. CDR3 in amino acids: CASSSGGPQHF. As DNA, the CDR3 is TGTGCCAGCAGCTCCGGAGGGCCCCAGCATTTT.

The chain joins TRBV19 to TRBJ1-6; no definite D call. The V gene's germline CDR1 is LNHDA and CDR2 SQIVND (reference sequence). The CDR3 sequence is 15 residues long. V dropped 4 bases and J dropped 0 bases, with 7 bases sitting between them. This CDR3 is CASSTTDSYNSPLHF. Written as DNA, the CDR3 is TGTGCCAGTAGTACAACAGACTCCTATAATTCACCCCTCCACTTT.

This chain uses TRBV7-8 with TRBJ1-4; 8 positions agree with TRBD1. Germline trimming cut 5 bases from V and 7 bases from J; bases unmatched to any gene: 9. CDR3 length: 15 residues. Germline-derived CDR1 and CDR2 are SGHVS and FQNEAQ. The CDR3 sequence is CASSPRGRGVEKLFF. The DNA for the CDR3 is TGTGCCAGCAGCCCCAGGGGGCGCGGGGTTGAAAAACTGTTTTTT.

The CDR3 sequence is CASSLGPRGNSPLHF. Here the CDR3 DNA reads TGTGCCAGCAGCTTAGGGCCGCGGGGGAATTCACCCCTCCACTTT. This chain links TRBV7-9 with TRBJ1-6, with a tentative D call TRBD1 (5 bases). CDR1 and CDR2 from the germline V gene are SEHNR and FQNEAQ (reference sequence). Trimming left V 1 base short and J 7 bases short, with 11 bases between. The CDR3 has 15 amino acids.

This chain links TRBV14 with TRBJ1-1; 7 bases map to TRBD1. The germline gives CDR1 SGHDN, CDR2 FVKESK. This CDR3 has 15 amino acids. The V gene end was trimmed by 3 bases and the J gene end by 3 bases; junction bases not matched to a gene: 7. CDR3: CASSHRQGGHTEAFF. CDR3 coding DNA: TGTGCCAGCAGCCACCGACAGGGCGGGCACACTGAAGCTTTCTTT.

Regarding this clone: The same CDR3 arises from other DNA sequences in this sample as well. V is TRBV5-1 and J is TRBJ1-1; the D gene is possibly TRBD1 (6 bases). Germline CDR1 reads SGHRS; CDR2 reads YFSETQ. The CDR3 is 14 residues long. V was trimmed by 0 bases and J by 1 base, leaving 7 bases between them. In nucleotides, the CDR3 is TGCGCCAGCAGCTTGGACAGGGCGAACACTGAAGCTTTCTTT. Protein sequence: CASSLDRANTEAFF.

The V call is TRBV6-1, the J call TRBJ1-2, with D possibly TRBD1 on 6 matching bases. Trimming pared 3 bases from V and 4 bases from J, leaving 12 bases between. Germline CDR1 is MNHNS and CDR2 is SASEGT. This CDR3 is built from 14 residues. CDR3 nucleotide sequence: TGTGCCAGCAGTGACCGGGGGGCCGTCTATGGCTACACCTTC. Its protein product is CASSDRGAVYGYTF.

This sequence joins TRBV5-1 and TRBJ2-2; 7 positions match TRBD1. CDR1 SGHRS and CDR2 YFSETQ come from the germline V gene. J lost 6 bases, V lost 2 bases, and 4 bases had no gene match. This CDR3 region has 14 residues. CDR3 coding DNA: TGCGCCAGCAGCTTTAACAGGGGAGCCGGGGAGCTGTTTTTT. Translation: CASSFNRGAGELFF.

The chain couples TRBV30 to TRBJ1-3; D not resolved. Trimming stripped 1 base from V and 2 bases from J, with 6 bases between. Per germline, CDR1 GTSNPN and CDR2 SVGIG (reference sequence). The CDR3 is 13 residues long. The CDR3 coding sequence is TGTGCCTGGAGTGGCTACACTGGAAACACCATATATTTT. Its translation is CAWSGYTGNTIYF.

The CDR3 region is CASMPGTAGNEKLFF. The CDR3 DNA is TGTGCCAGCATGCCCGGGACAGCAGGAAATGAAAAACTGTTTTTT. The chain recombines TRBV6-5 with TRBJ1-4; 7 nucleotides align to TRBD1. The junction had 10 bases not matched to a gene; V was cut back by 7 bases and J by 5 bases. Germline CDR1 is MNHEY and CDR2 is SVGAGI. The CDR3 runs 15 residues.